Many counts were recorded for the clone carrying this TCR beta chain. Each CDR3 protein is one row after TCRdb ran MiXCR on the RT-PCR reads. Here the sample spans about 680,000 distinct CDR3 sequences, over 12% being singletons. V was pared by 3 bases and J by 4 bases, with 9 bases between. The CDR3 spans 13 residues. Germline assignment: CDR1 MGHRA and CDR2 YSYEKL. The sequencing input was memory CD4+ T cells from blood. The clonotype was recovered from a female donor in good health, serving as a healthy control. The V call is TRBV4-1, the J call TRBJ1-2; tentatively, D is TRBD1 (5 bases). The CDR3 sequence is CASSQPRGYGYTF. The CDR3 DNA reads as TGCGCCAGCAGCCAGCCGAGGGGCTATGGCTACACCTTC.